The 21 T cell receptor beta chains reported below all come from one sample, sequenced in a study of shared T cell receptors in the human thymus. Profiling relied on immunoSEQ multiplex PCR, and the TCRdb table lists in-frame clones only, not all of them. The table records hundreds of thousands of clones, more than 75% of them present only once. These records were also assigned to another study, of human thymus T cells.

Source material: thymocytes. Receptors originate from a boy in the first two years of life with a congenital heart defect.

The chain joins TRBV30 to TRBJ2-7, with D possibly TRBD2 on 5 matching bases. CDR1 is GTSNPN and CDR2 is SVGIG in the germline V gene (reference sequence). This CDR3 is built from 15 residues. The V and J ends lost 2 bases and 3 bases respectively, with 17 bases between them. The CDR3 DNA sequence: TGTGCCTGGAGTCGTCGGACGTTCGAGGGCTACGAGCAGTACTTC. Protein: CAWSRRTFEGYEQYF. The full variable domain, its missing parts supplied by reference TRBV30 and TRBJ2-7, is SQTIHQWPATLVQPVGSPLSLECTVEGTSNPNLYWYRQAAGRGLQLLFYSVGIGQISSEVPQNLSASRPQDRQFILSSKKLLLSDSGFYLCAWSRRTFEGYEQYFGPGTRLTVT.

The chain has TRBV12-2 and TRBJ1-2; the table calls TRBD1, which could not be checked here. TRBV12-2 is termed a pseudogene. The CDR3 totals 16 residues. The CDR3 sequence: CASRFSFDRAKDGYTF. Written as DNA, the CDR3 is TGTGCAAGTCGCTTCTCCTTCGACAGGGCTAAGGATGGCTACACCTTC.

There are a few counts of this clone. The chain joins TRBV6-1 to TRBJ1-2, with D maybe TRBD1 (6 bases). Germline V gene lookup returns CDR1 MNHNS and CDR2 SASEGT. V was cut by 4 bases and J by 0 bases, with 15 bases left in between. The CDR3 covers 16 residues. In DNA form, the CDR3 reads TGTGCCAGCAGTGCTGTAGGACAGAGAACTAACTATGGCTACACCTTC. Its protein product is CASSAVGQRTNYGYTF.

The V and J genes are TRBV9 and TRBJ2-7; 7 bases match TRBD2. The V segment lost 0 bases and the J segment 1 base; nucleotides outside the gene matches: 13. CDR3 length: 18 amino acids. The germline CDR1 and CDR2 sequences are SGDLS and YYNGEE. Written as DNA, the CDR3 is TGTGCCAGCAGCGTAGGTGATCTCGGCGGGAGCCTATCCTACGAGCAGTACTTC. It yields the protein CASSVGDLGGSLSYEQYF.

The CDR3 protein is CAISESTALIPYGYTF. For the CDR3, the DNA is TGTGCCATCAGTGAGTCTACAGCTTTAATACCCTATGGCTACACCTTC. This rearrangement joins TRBV10-3 to TRBJ1-2; no reliable D call. V lost 0 bases, J lost 4 bases, and 15 bases lay in between. CDR3 length equals 16 residues. The germline V gene encodes CDR1 ENHRY and CDR2 SYGVKD.

Here the CDR3 DNA reads TGTGCCAGCAGACCGGGACTAAAGACCGGGGAGCTGTTTTTT. It specifies CASRPGLKTGELFF. V usage is TRBV28 and J usage is TRBJ2-2; 7 bases are a match to TRBD2. Germline CDR1 and CDR2: MDHEN and SYDVKM. The CDR3 is 14 amino acids. Trimming took 6 bases from V and 5 from J; bases not matched to a gene: 6.

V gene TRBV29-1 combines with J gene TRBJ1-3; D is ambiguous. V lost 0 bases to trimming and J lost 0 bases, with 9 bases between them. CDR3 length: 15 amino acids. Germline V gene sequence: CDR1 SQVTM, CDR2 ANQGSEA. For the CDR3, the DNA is TGCAGCGTTGAAGATAAACGGGGCTCTGGAAACACCATATATTTT. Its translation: CSVEDKRGSGNTIYF. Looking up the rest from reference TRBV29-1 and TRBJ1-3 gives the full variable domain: SAVISQKPSRDICQRGTSLTIQCQVDSQVTMMFWYRQQPGQSLTLIATANQGSEATYESGFVIDKFPISRPNLTFSTLTVSNMSPEDSSIYLCSVEDKRGSGNTIYFGEGSWLTVV.

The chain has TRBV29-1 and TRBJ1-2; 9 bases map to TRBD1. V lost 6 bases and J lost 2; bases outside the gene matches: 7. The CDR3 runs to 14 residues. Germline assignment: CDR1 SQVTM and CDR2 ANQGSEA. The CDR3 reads CSVAYRGQNYGYTF. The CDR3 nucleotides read TGCAGCGTAGCCTACAGGGGGCAGAACTATGGCTACACCTTC.

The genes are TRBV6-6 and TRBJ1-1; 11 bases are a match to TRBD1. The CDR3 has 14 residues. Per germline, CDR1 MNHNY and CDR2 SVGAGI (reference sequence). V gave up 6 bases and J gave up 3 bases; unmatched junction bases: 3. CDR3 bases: TGTGCCAGCAGCAAGGGACAGGGGGACACTGAAGCTTTCTTT. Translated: CASSKGQGDTEAFF.

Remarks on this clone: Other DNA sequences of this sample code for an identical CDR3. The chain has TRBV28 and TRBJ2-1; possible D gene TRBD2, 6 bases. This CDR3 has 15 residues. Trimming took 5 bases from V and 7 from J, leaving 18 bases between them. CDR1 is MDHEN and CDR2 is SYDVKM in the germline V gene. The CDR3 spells CASSLSGGGPNEQFF. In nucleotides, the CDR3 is TGTGCCAGCAGTCTTAGCGGAGGCGGCCCTAATGAGCAGTTCTTC. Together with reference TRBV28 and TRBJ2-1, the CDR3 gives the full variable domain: DVKVTQSSRYLVKRTGEKVFLECVQDMDHENMFWYRQDPGLGLRLIYFSYDVKMKEKGDIPEGYSVSREKKERFSLILESASTNQTSMYLCASSLSGGGPNEQFFGPGTRLTVL.

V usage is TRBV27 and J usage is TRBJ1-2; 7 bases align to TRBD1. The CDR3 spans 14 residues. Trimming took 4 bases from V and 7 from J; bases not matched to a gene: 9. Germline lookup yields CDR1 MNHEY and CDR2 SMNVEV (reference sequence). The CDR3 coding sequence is TGTGCCAGCAGTTACGGACAGGACGTAGGTGGCTACACCTTC. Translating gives CASSYGQDVGGYTF.

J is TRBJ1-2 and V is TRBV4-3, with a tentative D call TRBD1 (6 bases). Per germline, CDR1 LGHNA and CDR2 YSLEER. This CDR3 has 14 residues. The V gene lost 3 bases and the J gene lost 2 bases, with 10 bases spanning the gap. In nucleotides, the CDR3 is TGCGCCAGCAGCCACACCGACAGGAACTATGGCTACACCTTC. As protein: CASSHTDRNYGYTF.

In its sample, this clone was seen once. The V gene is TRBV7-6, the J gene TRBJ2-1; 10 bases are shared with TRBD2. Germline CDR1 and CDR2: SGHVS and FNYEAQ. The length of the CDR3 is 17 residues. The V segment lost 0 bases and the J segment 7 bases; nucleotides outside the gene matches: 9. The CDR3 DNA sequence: TGTGCCAGCAGCTTAGCCCCCTATCAGCGGGAGGGAAATGAGCAGTTCTTC. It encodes CASSLAPYQREGNEQFF.

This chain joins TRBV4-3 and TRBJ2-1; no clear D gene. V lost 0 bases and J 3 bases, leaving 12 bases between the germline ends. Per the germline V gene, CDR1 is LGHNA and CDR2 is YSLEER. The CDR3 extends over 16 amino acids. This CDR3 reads CASSQDSAPLYNEQFF. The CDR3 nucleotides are TGCGCCAGCAGCCAAGATAGTGCCCCTCTCTACAATGAGCAGTTCTTC.

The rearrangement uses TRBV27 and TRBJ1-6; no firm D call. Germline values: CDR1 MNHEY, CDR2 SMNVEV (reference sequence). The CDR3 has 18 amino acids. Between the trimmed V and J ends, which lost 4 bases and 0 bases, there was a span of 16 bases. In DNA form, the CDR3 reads TGTGCCAGCAGTTCCAATCCGGTCCGGAGCTCCTATAATTCACCCCTCCACTTT. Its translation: CASSSNPVRSSYNSPLHF.

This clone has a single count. CDR3 amino acids: CASSIRPTTSGGEDTQYF. CDR3 nucleotide sequence: TGTGCCAGTAGTATCCGCCCCACGACTAGCGGGGGGGAAGATACGCAGTATTTT. V usage is TRBV19 and J usage is TRBJ2-3; 14 bases map to TRBD2. This CDR3 is built from 18 residues. The germline V gene encodes CDR1 LNHDA and CDR2 SQIVND (reference sequence). The junction had 10 bases not matched to a gene; V was cut back by 3 bases and J by 5 bases.

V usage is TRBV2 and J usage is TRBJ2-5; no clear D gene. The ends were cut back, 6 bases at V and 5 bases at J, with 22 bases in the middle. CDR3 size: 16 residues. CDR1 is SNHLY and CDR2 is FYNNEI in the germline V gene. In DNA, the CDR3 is TGTGCCAGCAGACACCCGGGTCAAAAAGGAGCTGAGACCCAGTACTTC. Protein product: CASRHPGQKGAETQYF. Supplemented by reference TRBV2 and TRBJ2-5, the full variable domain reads EPEVTQTPSHQVTQMGQEVILRCVPISNHLYFYWYRQILGQKVEFLVSFYNNEISEKSEIFDDQFSVERPDGSNFTLKIRSTKLEDSAMYFCASRHPGQKGAETQYFGPGTRLLVL.

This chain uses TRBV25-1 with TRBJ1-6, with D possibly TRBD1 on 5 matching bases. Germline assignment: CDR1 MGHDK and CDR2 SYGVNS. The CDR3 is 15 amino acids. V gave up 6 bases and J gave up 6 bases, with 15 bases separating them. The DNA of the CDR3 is TGTGCCAGCAGGAAGGGGTCTAATCCTAATTCACCCCTCCACTTT. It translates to CASRKGSNPNSPLHF.

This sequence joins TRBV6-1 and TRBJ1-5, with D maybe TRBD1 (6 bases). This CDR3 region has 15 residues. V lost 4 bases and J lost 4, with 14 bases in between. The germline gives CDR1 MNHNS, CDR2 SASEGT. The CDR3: CASSVWDTPNQPQHF. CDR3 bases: TGTGCCAGCAGTGTTTGGGACACACCAAATCAGCCCCAGCATTTT.

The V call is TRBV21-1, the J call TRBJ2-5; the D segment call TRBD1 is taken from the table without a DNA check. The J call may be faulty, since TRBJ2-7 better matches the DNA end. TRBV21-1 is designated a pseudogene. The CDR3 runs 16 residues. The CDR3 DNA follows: TGTGCCAGCAGCAAAGAGGAGGGGGCCATCACCTACGAGCAGTACTTC. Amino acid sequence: CASSKEEGAITYEQYF.

As DNA, the CDR3 is TGTGCCAGCAGCCCTCGAGTGCTCCCGAACACCGGGGAGCTGTTTTTT. Its translation is CASSPRVLPNTGELFF. V gene TRBV5-4 combines with J gene TRBJ2-2; no definite D call. V gave up 4 bases and J gave up 0 bases, with 13 bases separating them. Germline lookup yields CDR1 SGHNT and CDR2 YYREEE (reference sequence). The length of the CDR3 is 16 residues.